The 21 T cell receptor beta chains below were found in one sample sequenced in a study of T cell responses to AZD1222 COVID-19 vaccine. The repertoire was sequenced with immunoSEQ multiplex PCR; TCRdb's copy has only in-frame clones and lacks some. The data hold some 83,000 clones, with more than 75% observed a single time. This material consisted of peripheral blood, taken on day 0 of AZD1222 vaccination. All receptors derive from an adult in good health.

The chain combines TRBV2 with TRBJ2-1; 9 nucleotides agree with TRBD2. This CDR3 has 15 residues. CDR1 SNHLY and CDR2 FYNNEI come from the germline V gene. The V gene end was trimmed by 5 bases and the J gene end by 4 bases; junction bases not matched to a gene: 6. CDR3 in amino acids: CASSRSGGSYNEQFF. The DNA of the CDR3 is TGTGCCAGCAGTCGAAGCGGGGGGTCTTACAATGAGCAGTTCTTC.

This clone appeared a single time. V and J are TRBV18 and TRBJ2-1; D not resolved. CDR3 length: 16 residues. Germline V lookup: CDR1 KGHSH, CDR2 LQKENI. V shed 8 bases and J shed 3 bases, with 20 bases lying between them. The CDR3 region is CASNRLSLSDYNEQFF. The DNA of the CDR3 is TGTGCCAGCAATCGACTCTCCCTCTCCGACTACAATGAGCAGTTCTTC.

The rearrangement links TRBV12-3 or TRBV12-4 to TRBJ1-1; D not resolved. The CDR3 has 13 amino acids. V was cut by 2 bases and J by 1 base, with 5 bases left in between. The CDR3 here is CASSLYENTEAFF. In DNA, the CDR3 is TGTGCCAGCAGTTTATACGAGAACACTGAAGCTTTCTTT.

The chain has TRBV7-3 and TRBJ2-3; tentatively, D is TRBD1 (6 bases). Germline V gene data show CDR1 as SGHTA and CDR2 as FQGTGA. The CDR3 is 15 amino acids. Trimming took off 2 bases at V and 2 bases at J, with 11 bases between the two ends. CDR3 bases: TGTGCCAGCAGCTTAGTGAAGGGGGACACAGATACGCAGTATTTT. Translation: CASSLVKGDTDTQYF. Full variable domain (missing parts from reference TRBV7-3 and TRBJ2-3): GAGVSQTPSNKVTEKGKYVELRCDPISGHTALYWYRQSLGQGPEFLIYFQGTGAADDSGLPNDRFFAVRPEGSVSTLKIQRTERGDSAVYLCASSLVKGDTDTQYFGPGTRLTVL.

A single count supports this clone. The chain has TRBV14 and TRBJ1-6, with D hard to call. The V end lost 4 bases, the J end lost 10 bases, and 17 bases lay between the germline ends. This CDR3 is built from 15 residues. Germline V lookup: CDR1 SGHDN, CDR2 FVKESK. The CDR3 region is CASSPTTAFGSPLHF. The CDR3 nucleotides read TGTGCCAGCAGCCCGACGACCGCTTTCGGGTCACCCCTCCACTTT.

The CDR3 region is CASSERQGVGGYTF. Written as DNA, the CDR3 is TGCGCCAGCAGTGAGAGGCAGGGGGTTGGTGGCTACACCTTC. The V and J genes are TRBV10-2 and TRBJ1-2; 7 bases agree with TRBD1. The CDR3 totals 14 residues. Trimming took 2 bases from V and 7 from J; bases not matched to a gene: 7. Germline CDR1 and CDR2: WSHSY and SAAADI.

V and J are TRBV6-5 and TRBJ1-3; D perhaps matches TRBD1 (6 bases). Germline values: CDR1 MNHEY, CDR2 SVGAGI. This CDR3 has 13 amino acids. Trimming removed 8 bases from V and 4 bases from J, with 12 bases in between. The CDR3 spells CASSRGPGNTIYF. CDR3 coding DNA: TGTGCCAGCTCCCGGGGGCCGGGAAACACCATATATTTT.

The chain carries TRBV30 and TRBJ1-1, with D tentatively TRBD1 (5 bases). Germline V gives CDR1 GTSNPN, CDR2 SVGIG (reference sequence). Deletions cut 5 bases from V and 2 bases from J, with 9 bases between. CDR3 size: 12 residues. The CDR3 region has the DNA TGTGCCTGGTACAGGATAAACACTGAAGCTTTCTTT. As protein: CAWYRINTEAFF.

The chain uses TRBV30 and TRBJ1-1; D unclear. This CDR3 region has 12 residues. Germline loops: CDR1 GTSNPN, CDR2 SVGIG (reference sequence). With 3 bases removed from V and 0 bases from J, the gap between germline ends came to 5 bases. The CDR3 nucleotides are TGTGCCTGGAGCCCCTTGAACACTGAAGCTTTCTTT. Its protein is CAWSPLNTEAFF.

About this clone: At one end the junction does not follow the germline gene, possibly because of a read error. The J gene is TRBJ2-7, the V gene TRBV24-1, with a tentative D call TRBD1 (6 bases). CDR3 length: 13 amino acids. Germline CDR1 and CDR2: KGHDR and SFDVKD. In nucleotides, the CDR3 is TGTGCCACCGGTGACAGGAGGTCCTACGAGCAGTACTTC. Its translation: CATGDRRSYEQYF.

This chain uses TRBV4-1 with TRBJ1-2, with D perhaps TRBD1 (5 bases). Germline CDR1 reads MGHRA; CDR2 reads YSYEKL. Trimming stripped 4 bases from V and 13 bases from J, with 16 bases between. The CDR3 extends over 12 amino acids. As DNA, the CDR3 is TGCGCCAGCAGCCCCCGGGACGGTCTTCTCACCTTC. This sequence encodes CASSPRDGLLTF.

The rearrangement links TRBV7-2 to TRBJ2-7; D not certain. Germline values: CDR1 SGHTA, CDR2 FQGNSA. V dropped 5 bases and J dropped 3 bases, with 5 bases sitting between them. The CDR3 loop spans 11 amino acids. For the CDR3, the DNA is TGTGCCAGCAGCCTTATCTACGAGCAGTACTTC. It codes for CASSLIYEQYF.

This CDR3 reads CASSPPADREYEQYF. For the CDR3, the DNA is TGTGCCAGCTCACCACCGGCTGACAGGGAGTACGAGCAGTACTTC. V usage is TRBV18 and J usage is TRBJ2-7; 7 nucleotides match TRBD1. Germline values: CDR1 KGHSH, CDR2 LQKENI. This CDR3 contains 15 residues. The trim removed 0 bases at V and 4 bases at J, leaving 6 bases unmatched.

This clone was found a few times. The sample has other DNA sequences that encode this CDR3 too. The V call is TRBV19, the J call TRBJ1-2; D is unclear. V dropped 5 bases and J dropped 0 bases, with 7 bases sitting between them. Germline-derived CDR1 and CDR2 are LNHDA and SQIVND (reference sequence). CDR3 length equals 13 residues. The CDR3: CASSPTANYGYTF. Written as DNA, the CDR3 is TGTGCCAGTAGTCCAACAGCTAACTATGGCTACACCTTC. The complete variable domain, with remaining parts taken from reference TRBV19 and TRBJ1-2, reads DGGITQSPKYLFRKEGQNVTLSCEQNLNHDAMYWYRQDPGQGLRLIYYSQIVNDFQKGDIAEGYSVSREKKESFPLTVTSAQKNPTAFYLCASSPTANYGYTFGSGTRLTVV.

This clone occurred a few times. The chain joins TRBV2 to TRBJ1-6; D call uncertain. The CDR3 contains 17 residues. CDR1 and CDR2 (germline): SNHLY, FYNNEI. Trimming took 6 bases from V and 0 from J, leaving 15 bases between them. CDR3 amino acids: CASSARAPSSYNSPLHF. CDR3 nucleotides: TGTGCCAGCAGCGCCCGGGCGCCGAGCTCCTATAATTCACCCCTCCACTTT.

The V gene is TRBV27, the J gene TRBJ1-2; D perhaps matches TRBD1 (5 bases). The V end was cut by 3 bases, the J end by 4 bases, with 12 bases between. Per germline, CDR1 MNHEY and CDR2 SMNVEV (reference sequence). CDR3 length equals 14 residues. The CDR3 nucleotides read TGTGCCAGCAGTTTCAGAGGGGAGCCCTATGGCTACACCTTC. Its protein product is CASSFRGEPYGYTF.

This clone was recorded a few times. The chain combines TRBV21-1 with TRBJ1-5. TRBV21-1 is listed as a pseudogene. The CDR3 is 11 residues long. The CDR3 DNA sequence: TGTGCCAGCAGGAGGGGGGGGCCCCAGCATTTT. It translates to CASRRGGPQHF.

This sequence joins TRBV28 and TRBJ2-1; tentative D call: TRBD2 (5 bases). This CDR3 is built from 12 residues. Deletions cut 5 bases from V and 8 bases from J, with 10 bases between. CDR1 is MDHEN, CDR2 SYDVKM, per germline. CDR3 DNA: TGTGCCAGCAGTAATAGCGTATATGAGCAGTTCTTC. Translated: CASSNSVYEQFF.

J is TRBJ2-1 and V is TRBV9; a weak D match, TRBD1 (8 bases). Germline V CDR1 and CDR2: SGDLS, YYNGEE. The CDR3 has 16 amino acids. The V end was cut by 1 base, the J end by 6 bases, with 17 bases between. CDR3 region: CASSVLGQGGSNEQFF. Here the CDR3 DNA reads TGTGCCAGCAGCGTACTTGGACAGGGAGGGTCCAATGAGCAGTTCTTC.

The rearrangement uses TRBV19 and TRBJ2-1; TRBD2 matches 10 bases. From germline, CDR1 is LNHDA and CDR2 SQIVND (reference sequence). V was clipped by 3 bases and J by 4 bases; unmatched bases: 9. The CDR3 has 17 residues. The CDR3 nucleotides read TGTGCCAGTAGTATCATAAGCGGGGGGGCCTTGTACAATGAGCAGTTCTTC. It specifies CASSIISGGALYNEQFF.

This clone was counted a single time. The gene calls are TRBV18 and TRBJ1-4; D ambiguous. Trimming left V 3 bases short and J 0 bases short, with 14 bases between. The CDR3 runs to 17 residues. CDR1 is KGHSH and CDR2 is LQKENI in the germline V gene. This CDR3 reads CASSPTPPDPTNEKLFF. In DNA form, the CDR3 reads TGTGCCAGCTCACCGACCCCCCCGGACCCAACTAATGAAAAACTGTTTTTT.